This TCR beta chain was found in a study of T cell responses to AZD1222 COVID-19 vaccine. Using immunoSEQ multiplex PCR, the repertoire was profiled, and TCRdb retains in-frame clones only, with some absent. This table holds 150,000 to 200,000 clones, about nine tenths found once. Study conclusions and caveats: Repertoires were sampled only after the peak T cell response. Targets within unmutated variant regions were reportedly found for nearly half of spike-specific TCRs.

The CDR3 extends over 17 amino acids. Germline V gene data show CDR1 as SGHNT and CDR2 as YENEEA. V trimming: 5 bases; J trimming: 1 base; junction bases outside the gene matches: 9. On this clone: As yet, its antigen is unknown.

Here the sequenced sample was peripheral blood, taken on day 0 of AZD1222 vaccination. The receptor was derived from an adult in good health. The chain employs TRBV11-3 and TRBJ2-2, with 8 nucleotides matching TRBD2. CDR3 sequence (DNA): TGTGCCAGCAGCCGACCGGGAGCGGGGGAGAACACCGGGGAGCTGTTTTTT. This codes for CASSRPGAGENTGELFF. Based on the CDR3 plus reference TRBV11-3 and TRBJ2-2, the full variable domain is EAGVVQSPRYKIIEKKQPVAFWCNPISGHNTLYWYLQNLGQGPELLIRYENEEAVDDSQLPKDRFSAERLKGVDSTLKIQPAELGDSAVYLCASSRPGAGENTGELFFGEGSRLTVL.